The source of this T cell receptor (beta chain) is a study of preoperative IRX-2 immunotherapy in early breast cancer. Sample treatment: preoperative locoregional IRX-2 cytokine immunotherapy. Patients received preoperative, locoregional IRX-2 cytokine immunotherapy in a phase Ib study. The assay was immunoSEQ multiplex PCR, and TCRdb's table has in-frame clones only and misses some. Of around 34,000 clones listed, about 95% are singletons. This clone was detected only once. This sample was gathered from a patient treated with IRX-2 immunotherapy. This clonotype was obtained from a human donor with breast cancer.

This CDR3 reads CASSLVGLGVYEQYF. In nucleotides, the CDR3 is TGTGCCAGCAGCTTAGTAGGTCTGGGAGTATACGAGCAGTACTTC. This sequence joins TRBV7-6 and TRBJ2-7, with a possible D match to TRBD2 (5 bases). The CDR3 has 15 amino acids. CDR1 is SGHVS, CDR2 FNYEAQ, per germline. Trimming cost V 1 base and J 4 bases, with 14 bases left between them.